These 17 T cell receptor beta chains were all obtained from the same sample, sequenced in a study of human T cells and chemical hapten exposure (dated by TCRdb to about 2021). Sample time point, as interpreted from the label and publication: patch test 2, 6 weeks after DPC sensitization. The treatment or condition tag for this specimen amounts to: therapeutic diphenylcyclopropenone sensitization with weekly scalp DPC. Library preparation was by RACE. The run used a NextSeq 500. In TCRdb, the public reads were trimmed at Q25 with fastp and aligned with MiXCR, with productive beta chains retained. Each record represents a unique CDR3 protein, reported with the most common genes and DNA among its rows. The sample data list about 84,000 distinct CDR3 sequences, and about 10% of these were observed just once. 5% of the sample goes to the ten largest clones. The source material was whole blood, sampled in connection with sensitization to the hapten diphenylcyclopropenone (DPC). These TCRs come from a woman in her forties or fifties with alopecia areata. Some clones in this sample may be carry-over from other donors' samples.

This chain links TRBV10-3 with TRBJ2-3; 7 bases match TRBD2. Germline lookup yields CDR1 ENHRY and CDR2 SYGVKD. Trimming cost V 7 bases and J 0 bases; bases outside gene matches: 4. The CDR3 loop spans 14 amino acids. CDR3 loop: CAIKASGSTDTQYF. The DNA of the CDR3 is TGTGCCATCAAGGCTAGCGGTAGCACAGATACGCAGTATTTT.

This clonotype occurred a few times. As the CDR3 is not closed by the conserved phenylalanine or tryptophan, this likely results from a read error. The J gene is TRBJ2-1, the V gene TRBV5-1; D possibly corresponds to TRBD1 (5 bases). CDR1 is SGHRS, CDR2 YFSETQ, per germline. The CDR3 runs 15 residues. Trimming shortened V by 1 base and J by 5 bases, and 13 bases separated the two germline ends. The CDR3 coding sequence is TGCGCCAGCAGCTTGAGGACGACAGCACACAATGAGCAGTTCGTC. Protein sequence: CASSLRTTAHNEQFV.

This clonotype has more than one count but fewer than ten. The chain employs TRBV7-2 and TRBJ1-1, with D hard to call. The CDR3 consists of 12 residues. Germline V gene lookup returns CDR1 SGHTA and CDR2 FQGNSA. Trimming left V 5 bases short and J 1 base short, with 5 bases between. DNA for the CDR3: TGTGCCAGCAGCGGTCAGAACACTGAAGCTTTCTTT. This sequence encodes CASSGQNTEAFF.

This chain uses TRBV12-3 or TRBV12-4 with TRBJ2-1; D not resolved. V was pared by 2 bases and J by 8 bases, with 10 bases between. This CDR3 has 13 amino acids. The CDR3 spells CASSLRFGDEQFF. The CDR3 nucleotides read TGTGCCAGCAGTTTAAGGTTTGGCGATGAGCAGTTCTTC.

V gene TRBV7-2 combines with J gene TRBJ2-3, with 11 bases aligning to TRBD2. Germline V gene sequence: CDR1 SGHTA, CDR2 FQGNSA. The CDR3 has 15 residues. Unmatched junction bases numbered 0, after V lost 4 bases and J lost 0 bases. The CDR3 reads CASSWTSGSTDTQYF. For the CDR3, the DNA is TGTGCCAGCAGCTGGACTAGCGGGAGCACAGATACGCAGTATTTT.

The sample holds many counts of this clonotype. This sequence joins TRBV7-8 and TRBJ1-5, with 7 positions matching TRBD1. Germline V gene data show CDR1 as SGHVS and CDR2 as FQNEAQ. The CDR3 runs to 13 residues. Trimming cost V 5 bases and J 7 bases; bases outside gene matches: 5. The CDR3 here is CASSNRQGQPQHF. CDR3 nucleotides: TGTGCCAGCAGCAACAGACAGGGACAGCCCCAGCATTTT.

The chain recombines TRBV28 with TRBJ1-4; D uncertain. CDR1 is MDHEN and CDR2 is SYDVKM in the germline V gene. This CDR3 comprises 14 residues. Trimming removed 6 bases from V and 4 bases from J, with 12 bases in between. The CDR3 reads CASSSRTGNEKLFF. CDR3 coding DNA: TGTGCCAGCAGCTCGAGGACGGGTAATGAAAAACTGTTTTTT. The full variable domain, in which reference TRBV28 and TRBJ1-4 provide the parts outside the CDR3, is DVKVTQSSRYLVKRTGEKVFLECVQDMDHENMFWYRQDPGLGLRLIYFSYDVKMKEKGDIPEGYSVSREKKERFSLILESASTNQTSMYLCASSSRTGNEKLFFGSGTQLSVL.

This clonotype was detected many times. The CDR3 DNA follows: TGTGCCAGCAGCCAGGGGGTAGACATTCAGTACTTC. Protein product: CASSQGVDIQYF. The rearrangement links TRBV6-5 to TRBJ2-4; 7 bases fit TRBD1. Germline loops: CDR1 MNHEY, CDR2 SVGAGI. This CDR3 region has 12 residues. V was pared by 6 bases and J by 8 bases, with 4 bases of the junction left unmatched.

V is TRBV5-1 and J is TRBJ2-3; D is perhaps TRBD2 (6 bases). Germline assignment: CDR1 SGHRS and CDR2 YFSETQ. The CDR3 has 14 amino acids. V lost 1 base to trimming and J lost 4 bases, with 10 bases between them. The DNA of the CDR3 is TGCGCCAGCAGCTTGAATCCGGGAGCAGATACGCAGTATTTT. Translated: CASSLNPGADTQYF.

CDR3 DNA: TGCGCCAGCAGCCACCCCACCCAAGCGATACGCTCCTACAATGAGCAGTTCTTC. Translating gives CASSHPTQAIRSYNEQFF. The chain carries TRBV4-1 and TRBJ2-1, with unresolved D. The germline V gene encodes CDR1 MGHRA and CDR2 YSYEKL. The CDR3 contains 18 residues. V was clipped by 3 bases and J by 0 bases, with 18 bases between them.

The J gene is TRBJ2-7, the V gene TRBV7-2; no definite D call. The CDR3 covers 15 residues. The germline V gene has CDR1 SGHTA and CDR2 FQGNSA. Between the trimmed V and J ends, which lost 1 base and 2 bases, there was a span of 12 bases. The CDR3 loop is CASSLEPPPAYEQYF. The CDR3 DNA follows: TGTGCCAGCAGCTTAGAGCCCCCGCCGGCCTACGAGCAGTACTTC.

This clonotype came up many times. The chain has TRBV2 and TRBJ2-1, with TRBD2 matching 8 bases. V shed 7 bases and J 0 bases; nucleotides not matched to a gene: 5. The germline CDR1 and CDR2 sequences are SNHLY and FYNNEI. This CDR3 region has 15 residues. CDR3 in amino acids: CASTVGGVSYNEQFF. CDR3 DNA: TGTGCCAGCACGGTCGGGGGGGTCTCCTACAATGAGCAGTTCTTC.

The DNA of the CDR3 is TGTGCCAGCAGCGTAGGAGGGGGTGAAGCAGATACGCAGTATTTT. Its protein is CASSVGGGEADTQYF. The V gene is TRBV9, the J gene TRBJ2-3, with a possible D match to TRBD1 (6 bases). Trimming pared 0 bases from V and 4 bases from J, leaving 12 bases between. Germline loops: CDR1 SGDLS, CDR2 YYNGEE. CDR3 length equals 15 residues. The complete variable domain, with remaining parts taken from reference TRBV9 and TRBJ2-3, reads DSGVTQTPKHLITATGQRVTLRCSPRSGDLSVYWYQQSLDQGLQFLIQYYNGEERAKGNILERFSAQQFPDLHSELNLSSLELGDSALYFCASSVGGGEADTQYFGPGTRLTVL.

The rearrangement uses TRBV11-2 and TRBJ2-7; D perhaps matches TRBD1 (5 bases). Looked up from germline, CDR1 is SGHAT and CDR2 is FQNNGV. Trimming removed 4 bases from V and 3 bases from J, with 16 bases in between. The CDR3 spans 15 residues. The CDR3 DNA reads as TGTGCCAGCAGCTCCCCCGGACAAGCCTACTACGAGCAGTACTTC. Protein: CASSSPGQAYYEQYF.

This clonotype was recorded a few times. This chain connects TRBV7-9 to TRBJ2-1; tentative D call: TRBD2 (5 bases). The length of the CDR3 is 15 residues. V was cut by 5 bases and J by 3 bases, with 14 bases left in between. Germline loops: CDR1 SEHNR, CDR2 FQNEAQ (reference sequence). The CDR3 nucleotides read TGTGCCAGCAGCCCAGCCGGTAGCGTCTACAATGAGCAGTTCTTC. Its translation is CASSPAGSVYNEQFF.

The V gene is TRBV7-2, the J gene TRBJ2-1; D not certain. The CDR3 is 12 residues long. Trimming took off 2 bases at V and 2 bases at J, with 1 base between the two ends. Germline-derived CDR1 and CDR2 are SGHTA and FQGNSA. The CDR3 DNA reads as TGTGCCAGCAGCTTAACCTACAATGAGCAGTTCTTC. Amino acids: CASSLTYNEQFF.

The chain carries TRBV5-4 and TRBJ2-2, with 9 nucleotides matching TRBD1. From germline, CDR1 is SGHNT and CDR2 YYREEE (reference sequence). The V and J ends lost 5 bases and 3 bases, in that order; junction bases with no gene match: 5. This CDR3 is 15 amino acids long. Here the CDR3 reads CASRQGARDTGELFF. CDR3 DNA: TGTGCCAGCAGACAGGGGGCGCGAGACACCGGGGAGCTGTTTTTT.